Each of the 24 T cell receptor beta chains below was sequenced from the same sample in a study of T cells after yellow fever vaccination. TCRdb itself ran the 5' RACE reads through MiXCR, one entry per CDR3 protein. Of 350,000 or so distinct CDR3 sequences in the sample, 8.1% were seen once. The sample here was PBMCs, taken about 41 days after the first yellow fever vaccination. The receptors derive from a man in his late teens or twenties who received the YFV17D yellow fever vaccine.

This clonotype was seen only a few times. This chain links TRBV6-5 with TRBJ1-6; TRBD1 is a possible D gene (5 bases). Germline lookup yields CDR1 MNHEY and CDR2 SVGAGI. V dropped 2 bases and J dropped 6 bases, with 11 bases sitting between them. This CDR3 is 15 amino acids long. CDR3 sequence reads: CASSYVGVGNSPLHF. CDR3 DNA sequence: TGTGCCAGCAGTTACGTGGGGGTTGGTAATTCACCCCTCCACTTT.

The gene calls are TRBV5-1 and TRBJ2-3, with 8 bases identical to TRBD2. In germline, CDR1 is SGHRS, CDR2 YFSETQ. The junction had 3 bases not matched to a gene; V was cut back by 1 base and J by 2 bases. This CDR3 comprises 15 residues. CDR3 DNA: TGCGCCAGCAGCTTGCCGCGGGGGGACACAGATACGCAGTATTTT. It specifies CASSLPRGDTDTQYF.

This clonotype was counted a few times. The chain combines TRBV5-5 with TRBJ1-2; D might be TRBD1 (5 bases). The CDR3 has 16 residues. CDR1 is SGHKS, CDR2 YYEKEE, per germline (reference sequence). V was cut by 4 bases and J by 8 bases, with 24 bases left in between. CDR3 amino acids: CASSPSSQGIVYGYTF. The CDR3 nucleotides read TGTGCCAGCAGCCCAAGTTCCCAGGGAATCGTATACGGCTACACCTTC.

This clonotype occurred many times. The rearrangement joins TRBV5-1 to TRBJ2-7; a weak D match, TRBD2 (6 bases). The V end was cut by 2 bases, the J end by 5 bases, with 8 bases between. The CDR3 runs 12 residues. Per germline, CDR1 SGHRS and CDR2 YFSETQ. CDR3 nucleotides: TGCGCCAGCAGCTTTAGCGGCCACGAGCAGTACTTC. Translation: CASSFSGHEQYF.

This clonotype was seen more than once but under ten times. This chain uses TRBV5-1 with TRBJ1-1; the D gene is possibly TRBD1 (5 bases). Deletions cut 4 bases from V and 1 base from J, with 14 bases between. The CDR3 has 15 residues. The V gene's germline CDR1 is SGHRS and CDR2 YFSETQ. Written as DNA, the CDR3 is TGCGCCAGCAGCAAATGGGGACCGCGGAACACTGAAGCTTTCTTT. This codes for CASSKWGPRNTEAFF.

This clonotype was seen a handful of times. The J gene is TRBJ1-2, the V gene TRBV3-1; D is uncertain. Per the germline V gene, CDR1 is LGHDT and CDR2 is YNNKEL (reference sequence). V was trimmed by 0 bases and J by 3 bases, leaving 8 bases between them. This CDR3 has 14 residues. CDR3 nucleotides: TGTGCCAGCAGCCAAGATCGCCCGGACTATGGCTACACCTTC. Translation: CASSQDRPDYGYTF.

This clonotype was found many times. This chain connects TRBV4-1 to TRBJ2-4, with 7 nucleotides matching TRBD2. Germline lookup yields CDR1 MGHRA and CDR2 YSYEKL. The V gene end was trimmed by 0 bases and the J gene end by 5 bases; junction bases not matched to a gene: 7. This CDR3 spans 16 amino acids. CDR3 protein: CASSQEGGEEENIQYF. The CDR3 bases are TGCGCCAGCAGCCAAGAGGGAGGGGAGGAGGAAAACATTCAGTACTTC.

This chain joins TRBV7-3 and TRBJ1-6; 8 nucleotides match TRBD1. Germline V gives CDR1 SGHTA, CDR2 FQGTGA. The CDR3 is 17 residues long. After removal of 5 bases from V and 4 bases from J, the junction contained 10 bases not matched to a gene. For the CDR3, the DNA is TGTGCCAGCAGCAATCGACAGGGGATTCGTTATAATTCACCCCTCCACTTT. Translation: CASSNRQGIRYNSPLHF.

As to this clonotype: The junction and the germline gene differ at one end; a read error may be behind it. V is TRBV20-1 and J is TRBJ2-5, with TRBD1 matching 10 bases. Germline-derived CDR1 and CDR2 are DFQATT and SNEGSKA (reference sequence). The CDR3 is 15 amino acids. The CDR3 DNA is TGCTGTGCAAGCACCGGGACAGGGGCTTCGGAGACCCAGTACTTC. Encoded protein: CCASTGTGASETQYF.

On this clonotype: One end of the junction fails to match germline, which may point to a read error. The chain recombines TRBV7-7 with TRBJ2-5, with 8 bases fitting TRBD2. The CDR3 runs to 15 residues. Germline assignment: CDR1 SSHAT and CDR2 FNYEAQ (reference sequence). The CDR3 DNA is TGTGCTAGCAGCTTAGAGTTTCTAGCGGGAGAGACCCAGTACTTC. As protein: CASSLEFLAGETQYF.

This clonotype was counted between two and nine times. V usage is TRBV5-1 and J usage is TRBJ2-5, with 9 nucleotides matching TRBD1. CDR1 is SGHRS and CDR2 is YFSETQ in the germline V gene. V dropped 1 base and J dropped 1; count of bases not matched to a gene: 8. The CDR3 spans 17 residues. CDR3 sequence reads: CASSLSGTGSFQETQYF. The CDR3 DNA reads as TGCGCCAGCAGCTTGTCTGGGACAGGGAGTTTCCAAGAGACCCAGTACTTC. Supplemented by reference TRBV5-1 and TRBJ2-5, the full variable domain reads KAGVTQTPRYLIKTRGQQVTLSCSPISGHRSVSWYQQTPGQGLQFLFEYFSETQRNKGNFPGRFSGRQFSNSRSEMNVSTLELGDSALYLCASSLSGTGSFQETQYFGPGTRLLVL.

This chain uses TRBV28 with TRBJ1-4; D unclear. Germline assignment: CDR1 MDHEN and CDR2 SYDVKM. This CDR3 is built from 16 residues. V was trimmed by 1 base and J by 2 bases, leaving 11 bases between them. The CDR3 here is CASSLFRGSTNEKLFF. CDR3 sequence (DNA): TGTGCCAGCAGTTTATTCCGGGGATCGACTAATGAAAAACTGTTTTTT.

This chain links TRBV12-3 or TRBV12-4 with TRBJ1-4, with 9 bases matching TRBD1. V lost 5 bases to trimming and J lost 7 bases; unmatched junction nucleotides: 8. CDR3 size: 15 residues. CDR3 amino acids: CASSPWTGVSEKLFF. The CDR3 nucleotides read TGTGCCAGCAGTCCCTGGACAGGGGTTAGTGAAAAACTGTTTTTT.

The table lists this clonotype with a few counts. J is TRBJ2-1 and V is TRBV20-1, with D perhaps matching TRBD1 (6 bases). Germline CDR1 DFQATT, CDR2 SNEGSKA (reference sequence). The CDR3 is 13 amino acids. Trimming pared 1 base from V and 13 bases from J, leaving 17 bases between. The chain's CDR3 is CSARGPGTLVQFF. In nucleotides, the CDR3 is TGCAGTGCTAGAGGGCCGGGGACATTGGTACAGTTCTTC.

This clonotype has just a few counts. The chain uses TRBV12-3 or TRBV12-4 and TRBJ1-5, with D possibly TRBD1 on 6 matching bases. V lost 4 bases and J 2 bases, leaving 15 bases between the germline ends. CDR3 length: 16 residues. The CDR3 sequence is CASSSTGFRGNQPQHF. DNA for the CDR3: TGTGCCAGCAGTTCAACAGGGTTTCGGGGCAATCAGCCCCAGCATTTT.

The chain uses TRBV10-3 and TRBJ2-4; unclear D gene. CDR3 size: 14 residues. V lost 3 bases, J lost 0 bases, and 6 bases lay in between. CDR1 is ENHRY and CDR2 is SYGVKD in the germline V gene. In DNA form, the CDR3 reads TGTGCCATCAGTGACAAGCTAGCCAAAAACATTCAGTACTTC. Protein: CAISDKLAKNIQYF.

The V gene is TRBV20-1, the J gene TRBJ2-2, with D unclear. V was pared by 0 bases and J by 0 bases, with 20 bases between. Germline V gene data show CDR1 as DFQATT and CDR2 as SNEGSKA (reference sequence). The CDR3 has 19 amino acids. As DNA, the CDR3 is TGCAGTGCTAGAGATCTCGGCGGTCCAGGTACTTCGAACACCGGGGAGCTGTTTTTT. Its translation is CSARDLGGPGTSNTGELFF.

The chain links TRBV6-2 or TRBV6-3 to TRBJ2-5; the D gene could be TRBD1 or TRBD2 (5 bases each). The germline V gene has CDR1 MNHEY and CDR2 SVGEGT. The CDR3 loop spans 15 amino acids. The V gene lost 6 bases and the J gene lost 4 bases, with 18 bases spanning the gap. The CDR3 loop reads CASSTGTAFGETQYF. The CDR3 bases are TGTGCCAGCAGCACCGGGACCGCCTTTGGAGAGACCCAGTACTTC.

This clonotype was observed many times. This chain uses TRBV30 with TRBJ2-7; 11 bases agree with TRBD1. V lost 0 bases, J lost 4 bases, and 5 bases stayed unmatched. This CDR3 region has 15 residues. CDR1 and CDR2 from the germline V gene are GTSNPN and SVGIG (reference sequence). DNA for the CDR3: TGTGCCTGGAGTGTCGGACAGGGGGCAGGTTACGAGCAGTACTTC. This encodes CAWSVGQGAGYEQYF.

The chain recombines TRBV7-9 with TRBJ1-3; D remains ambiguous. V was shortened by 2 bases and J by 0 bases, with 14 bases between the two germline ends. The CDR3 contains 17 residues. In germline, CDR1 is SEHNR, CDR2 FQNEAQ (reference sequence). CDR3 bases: TGTGCCAGCAGCTTACCCGGCGGAGTTTACTCTGGAAACACCATATATTTT. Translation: CASSLPGGVYSGNTIYF.

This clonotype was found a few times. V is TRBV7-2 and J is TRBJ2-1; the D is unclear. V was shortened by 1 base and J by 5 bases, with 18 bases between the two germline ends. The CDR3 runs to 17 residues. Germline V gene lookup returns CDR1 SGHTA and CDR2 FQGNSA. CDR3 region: CASSLVGYGQLDNEQFF. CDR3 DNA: TGTGCCAGCAGCTTAGTGGGGTACGGGCAACTGGACAATGAGCAGTTCTTC.

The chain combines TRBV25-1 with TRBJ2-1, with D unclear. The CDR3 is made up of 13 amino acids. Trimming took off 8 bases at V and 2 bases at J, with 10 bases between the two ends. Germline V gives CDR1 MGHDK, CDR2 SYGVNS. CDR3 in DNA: TGTGCCAGCCGGGCCTCGACCTACAATGAGCAGTTCTTC. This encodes CASRASTYNEQFF.

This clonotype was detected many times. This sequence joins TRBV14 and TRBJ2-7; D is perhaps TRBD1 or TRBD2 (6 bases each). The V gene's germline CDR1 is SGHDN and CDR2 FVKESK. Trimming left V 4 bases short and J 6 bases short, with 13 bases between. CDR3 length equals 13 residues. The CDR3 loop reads CASSPEWGAEQYF. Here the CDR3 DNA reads TGTGCCAGCAGCCCCGAGTGGGGGGCCGAGCAGTACTTC.

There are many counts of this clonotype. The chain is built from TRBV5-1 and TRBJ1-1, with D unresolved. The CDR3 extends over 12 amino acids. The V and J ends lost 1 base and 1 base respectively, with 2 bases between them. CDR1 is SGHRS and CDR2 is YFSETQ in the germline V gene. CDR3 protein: CASSLPNTEAFF. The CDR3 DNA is TGCGCCAGCAGCTTGCCGAACACTGAAGCTTTCTTT.